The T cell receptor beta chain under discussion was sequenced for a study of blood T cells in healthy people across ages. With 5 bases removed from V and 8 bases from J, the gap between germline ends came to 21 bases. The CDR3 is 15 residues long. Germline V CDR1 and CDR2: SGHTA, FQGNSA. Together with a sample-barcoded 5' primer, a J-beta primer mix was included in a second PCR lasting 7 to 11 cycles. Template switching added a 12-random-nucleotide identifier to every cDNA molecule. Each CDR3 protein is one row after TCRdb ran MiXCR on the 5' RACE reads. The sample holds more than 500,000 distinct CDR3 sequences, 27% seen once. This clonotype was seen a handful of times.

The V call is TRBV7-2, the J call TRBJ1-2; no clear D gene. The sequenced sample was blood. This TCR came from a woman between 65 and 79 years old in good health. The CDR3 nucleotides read TGTGCCAGCAGCCTCCTCGACGGAGCGTATTCAGGCTACACCTTC. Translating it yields CASSLLDGAYSGYTF.